This T cell receptor beta chain originates from a study of vaccination effects on CD4 cells after COVID-19. As for the study in general: Each participant received a vaccine that was either BNT162b2 or mRNA-1273, given as two doses. Sampling occurred 16 days and one week pre-vaccination in a couple of convalescent patients.

V gave up 0 bases and J gave up 2 bases, with 7 bases separating them. The CDR3 length is 14 residues. Germline V gene sequence: CDR1 MNHEY, CDR2 SVGAGI. Assay: immunoSEQ multiplex PCR; the TCRdb copy retains only in-frame clones and omits some. The sample contains about 70,000 clones, over 60% of which appear only once. Notes on this clone: As yet, its antigen is unknown.

In the ViraFEST assay, antigen-specific CD4+ clonotypes were identified by expansion after peptide-pool stimulation. The culture ran for about 10 days, and then CD4+ T cells were isolated. Documented for the person is a PCR-confirmed SARS-CoV-2 infection occurring between March and December 2020. The sample was CD4+ T cells from PBMCs cultured with HIV peptides, taken before COVID-19 vaccination. Subset given: HIV-1 Nef peptide pool negative control/reference culture. The V call is TRBV6-5, the J call TRBJ1-2; D may be TRBD1 (6 bases). The clonotype comes from a human donor who had a prior SARS-CoV-2 infection. As DNA, the CDR3 is TGTGCCAGCAGTTACTCAGGGACAAACTATGGCTACACCTTC. Amino acid sequence: CASSYSGTNYGYTF.